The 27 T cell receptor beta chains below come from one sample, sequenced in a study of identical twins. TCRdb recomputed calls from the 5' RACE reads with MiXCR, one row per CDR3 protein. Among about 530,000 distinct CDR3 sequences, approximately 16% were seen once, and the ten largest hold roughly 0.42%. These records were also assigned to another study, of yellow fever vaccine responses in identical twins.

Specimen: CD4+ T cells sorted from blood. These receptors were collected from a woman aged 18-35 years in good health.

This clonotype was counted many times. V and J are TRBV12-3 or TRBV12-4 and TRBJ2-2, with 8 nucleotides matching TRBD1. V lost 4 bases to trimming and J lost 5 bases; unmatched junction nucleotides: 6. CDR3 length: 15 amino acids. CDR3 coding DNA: TGTGCCAGCAGTTCCGGACAGGGTGGAACCGGGGAGCTGTTTTTT. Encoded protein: CASSSGQGGTGELFF.

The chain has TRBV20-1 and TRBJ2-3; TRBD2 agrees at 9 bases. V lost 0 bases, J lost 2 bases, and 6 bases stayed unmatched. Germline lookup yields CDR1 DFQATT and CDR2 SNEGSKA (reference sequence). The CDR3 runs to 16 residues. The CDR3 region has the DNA TGCAGTGCTAGAGAGGCTAGCGGGGCGATCACAGATACGCAGTATTTT. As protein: CSAREASGAITDTQYF.

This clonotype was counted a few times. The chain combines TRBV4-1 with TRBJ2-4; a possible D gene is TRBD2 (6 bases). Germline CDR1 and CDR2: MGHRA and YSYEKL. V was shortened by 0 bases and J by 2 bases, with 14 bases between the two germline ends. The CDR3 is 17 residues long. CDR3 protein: CASSQERRALSKNIQYF. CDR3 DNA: TGCGCCAGCAGCCAAGAACGGAGGGCCCTATCCAAAAACATTCAGTACTTC.

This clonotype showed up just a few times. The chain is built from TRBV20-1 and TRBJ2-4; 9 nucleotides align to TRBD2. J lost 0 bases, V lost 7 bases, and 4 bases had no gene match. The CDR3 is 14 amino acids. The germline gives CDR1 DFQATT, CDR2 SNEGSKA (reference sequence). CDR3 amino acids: CSERRGGAKNIQYF. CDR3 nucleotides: TGCAGTGAAAGGCGGGGGGGAGCCAAAAACATTCAGTACTTC.

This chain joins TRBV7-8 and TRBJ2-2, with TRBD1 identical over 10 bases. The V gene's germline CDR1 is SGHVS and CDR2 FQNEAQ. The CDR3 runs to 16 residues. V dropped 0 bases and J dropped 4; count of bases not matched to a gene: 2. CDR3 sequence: CASSLAGQGTTGELFF. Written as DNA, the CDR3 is TGTGCCAGCAGCTTAGCGGGACAGGGGACCACCGGGGAGCTGTTTTTT.

Written as DNA, the CDR3 is TGTGCCAGCAGTGAGACAGGGGTTAGCAATCAGCCCCAGCATTTT. Translation: CASSETGVSNQPQHF. The chain recombines TRBV6-1 with TRBJ1-5; 8 nucleotides align to TRBD1. Germline CDR1 MNHNS, CDR2 SASEGT. Trimming took 3 bases from V and 0 from J; bases not matched to a gene: 1. The CDR3 contains 15 residues.

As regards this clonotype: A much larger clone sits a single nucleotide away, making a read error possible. The CDR3 spells CASSFRTSTDTQYF. CDR3 nucleotide sequence: TGTGCCAGCAGTTTCCGGACTAGCACAGATACGCAGTATTTT. The chain is built from TRBV28 and TRBJ2-3, with D possibly matching TRBD2 (5 bases). The germline V gene encodes CDR1 MDHEN and CDR2 SYDVKM. V was shortened by 3 bases and J by 0 bases, with 7 bases between the two germline ends. This CDR3 has 14 amino acids.

This chain's CDR3 is CSARNRGRDTGELFF. The CDR3 DNA reads as TGCAGTGCTAGAAACAGGGGGCGCGACACCGGGGAGCTGTTTTTT. The rearrangement links TRBV20-1 to TRBJ2-2, with 9 bases identical to TRBD1. V lost 2 bases and J lost 3; bases outside the gene matches: 4. The CDR3 is made up of 15 amino acids. The germline CDR1 and CDR2 sequences are DFQATT and SNEGSKA (reference sequence).

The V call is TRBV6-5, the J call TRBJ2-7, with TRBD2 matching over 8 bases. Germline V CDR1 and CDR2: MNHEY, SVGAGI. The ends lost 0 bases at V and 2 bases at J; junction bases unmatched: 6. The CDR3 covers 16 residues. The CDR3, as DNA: TGTGCCAGCAGTTACTCTATCCCAGCGGGGGCCTACGAGCAGTACTTC. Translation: CASSYSIPAGAYEQYF.

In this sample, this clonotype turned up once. The CDR3, as DNA: TGCGCCAGCAGCTTGGGCCCAGCGCCGGCCTACGAGCAGTACGTC. This translates into CASSLGPAPAYEQYV. The chain uses TRBV5-1 and TRBJ2-7; D ambiguous. The ends were cut back, 0 bases at V and 2 bases at J, with 12 bases in the middle. Germline assignment: CDR1 SGHRS and CDR2 YFSETQ. The CDR3 loop spans 15 amino acids.

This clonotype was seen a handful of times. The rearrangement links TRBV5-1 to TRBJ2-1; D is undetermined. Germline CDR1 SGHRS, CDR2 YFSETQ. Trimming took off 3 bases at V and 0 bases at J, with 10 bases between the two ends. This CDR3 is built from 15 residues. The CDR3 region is CASSSKIGSYNEQFF. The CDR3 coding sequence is TGCGCCAGCAGCTCAAAAATCGGCTCCTACAATGAGCAGTTCTTC.

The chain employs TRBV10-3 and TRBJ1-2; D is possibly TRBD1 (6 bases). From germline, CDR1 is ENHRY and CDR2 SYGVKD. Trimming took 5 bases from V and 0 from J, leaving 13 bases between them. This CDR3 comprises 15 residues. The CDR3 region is CAISSGTTANYGYTF. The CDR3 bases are TGTGCCATCAGTTCCGGGACAACGGCTAACTATGGCTACACCTTC.

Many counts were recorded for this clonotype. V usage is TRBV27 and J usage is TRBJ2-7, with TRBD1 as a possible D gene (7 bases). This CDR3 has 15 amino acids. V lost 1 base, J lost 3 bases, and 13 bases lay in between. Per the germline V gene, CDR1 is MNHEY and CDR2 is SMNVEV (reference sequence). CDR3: CASSLWAGQNYEQYF. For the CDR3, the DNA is TGTGCCAGCAGTTTATGGGCGGGACAGAACTACGAGCAGTACTTC.

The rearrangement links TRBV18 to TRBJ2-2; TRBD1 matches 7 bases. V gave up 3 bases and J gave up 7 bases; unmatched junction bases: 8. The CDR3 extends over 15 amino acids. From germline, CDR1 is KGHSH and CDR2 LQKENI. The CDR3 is CASSPGTAAGGELFF. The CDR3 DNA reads TGTGCCAGCTCACCTGGGACAGCGGCCGGCGGGGAGCTGTTTTTT.

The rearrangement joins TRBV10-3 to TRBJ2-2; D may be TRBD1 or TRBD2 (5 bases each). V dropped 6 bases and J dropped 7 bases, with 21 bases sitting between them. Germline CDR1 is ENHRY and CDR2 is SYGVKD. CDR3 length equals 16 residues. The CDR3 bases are TGTGCCATCAGCGGCTATTCGGGACGGGTAAACGGGGAGCTGTTTTTT. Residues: CAISGYSGRVNGELFF.

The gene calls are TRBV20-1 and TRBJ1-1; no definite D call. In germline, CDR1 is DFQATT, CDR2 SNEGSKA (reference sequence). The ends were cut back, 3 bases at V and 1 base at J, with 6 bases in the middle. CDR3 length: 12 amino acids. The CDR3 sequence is CSASKANTEAFF. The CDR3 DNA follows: TGCAGTGCTAGTAAAGCGAACACTGAAGCTTTCTTT.

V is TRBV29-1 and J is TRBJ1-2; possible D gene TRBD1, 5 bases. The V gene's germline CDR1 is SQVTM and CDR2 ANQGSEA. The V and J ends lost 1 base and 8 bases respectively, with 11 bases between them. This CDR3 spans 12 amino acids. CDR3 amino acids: CSVEGGTGGYTF. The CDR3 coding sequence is TGCAGCGTTGAAGGCGGGACGGGGGGCTACACCTTC.

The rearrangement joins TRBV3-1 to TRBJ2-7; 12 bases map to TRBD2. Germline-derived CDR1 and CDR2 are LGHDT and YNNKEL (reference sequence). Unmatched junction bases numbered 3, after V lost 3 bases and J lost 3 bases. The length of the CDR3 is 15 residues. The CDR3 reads CASSHGGLAGYEQYV. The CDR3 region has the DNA TGTGCCAGCAGCCACGGGGGACTAGCGGGCTACGAGCAGTACGTC.

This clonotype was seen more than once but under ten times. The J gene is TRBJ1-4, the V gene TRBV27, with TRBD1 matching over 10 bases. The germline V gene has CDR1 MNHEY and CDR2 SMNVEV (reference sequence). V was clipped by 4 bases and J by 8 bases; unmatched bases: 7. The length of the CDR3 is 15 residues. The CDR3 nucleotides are TGTGCCAGCAGTTCCCTCGGGACAGGGGAGGAAAAACTGTTTTTT. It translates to CASSSLGTGEEKLFF.

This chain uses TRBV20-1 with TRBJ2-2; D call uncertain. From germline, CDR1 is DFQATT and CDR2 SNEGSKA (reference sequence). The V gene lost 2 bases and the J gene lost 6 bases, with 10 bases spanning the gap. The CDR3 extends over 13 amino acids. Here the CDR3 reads CSARSKYAGELFF. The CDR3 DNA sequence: TGCAGTGCTAGATCGAAGTATGCCGGGGAGCTGTTTTTT.

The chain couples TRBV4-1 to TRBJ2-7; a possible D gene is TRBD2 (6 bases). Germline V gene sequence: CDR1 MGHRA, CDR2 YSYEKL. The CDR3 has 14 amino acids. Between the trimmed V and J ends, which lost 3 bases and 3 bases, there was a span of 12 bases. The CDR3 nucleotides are TGCGCCAGCAGCCATGCTAGCGTGAACTACGAGCAGTACTTC. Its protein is CASSHASVNYEQYF.

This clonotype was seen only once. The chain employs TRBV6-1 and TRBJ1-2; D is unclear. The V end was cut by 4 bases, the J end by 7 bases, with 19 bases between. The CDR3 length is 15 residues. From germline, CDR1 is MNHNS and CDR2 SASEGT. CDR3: CASSGFTEGRSGYTF. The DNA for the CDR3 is TGTGCCAGCAGTGGCTTTACCGAAGGCAGGAGTGGCTACACCTTC.

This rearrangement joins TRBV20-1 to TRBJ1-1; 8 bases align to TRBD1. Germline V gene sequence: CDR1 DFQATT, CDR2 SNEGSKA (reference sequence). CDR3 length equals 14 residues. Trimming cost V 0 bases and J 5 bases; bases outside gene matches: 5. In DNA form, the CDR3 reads TGCAGTGCTAGAGAGGGACAGGCGGGGACTGAAGCTTTCTTT. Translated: CSAREGQAGTEAFF.

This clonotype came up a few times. In DNA, the CDR3 is TGCAGTGCTAGGCCCGATATGGGAGGTCTAGCGGGAGGGCGAGGTACCCGACAGTACTTC. It specifies CSARPDMGGLAGGRGTRQYF. The chain links TRBV20-1 to TRBJ2-7, with TRBD2 matching over 12 bases. Germline-derived CDR1 and CDR2 are DFQATT and SNEGSKA (reference sequence). CDR3 length equals 20 residues. The ends lost 3 bases at V and 10 bases at J; junction bases unmatched: 28.

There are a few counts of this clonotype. CDR3 sequence: CASSRGQGIYEQYF. CDR3 coding DNA: TGTGCCAGCAGTCGTGGACAGGGAATCTACGAGCAGTACTTC. V usage is TRBV28 and J usage is TRBJ2-7; 8 bases match TRBD1. Losses at the gene ends were 5 bases for V and 3 bases for J; bases not matched to a gene: 6. Germline CDR1 MDHEN, CDR2 SYDVKM. CDR3 length: 14 amino acids.

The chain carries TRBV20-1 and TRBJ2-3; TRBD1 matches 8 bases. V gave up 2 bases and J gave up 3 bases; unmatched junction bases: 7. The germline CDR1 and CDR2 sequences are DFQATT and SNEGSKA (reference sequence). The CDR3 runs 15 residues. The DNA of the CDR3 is TGCAGTGCTAGACTCAGGGGGCTTGGGACAGATACGCAGTATTTT. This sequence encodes CSARLRGLGTDTQYF.

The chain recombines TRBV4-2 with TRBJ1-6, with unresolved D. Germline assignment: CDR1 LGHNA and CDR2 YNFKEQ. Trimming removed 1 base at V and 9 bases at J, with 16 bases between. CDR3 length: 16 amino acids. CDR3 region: CASSQVRDNPISPLHF. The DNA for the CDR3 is TGTGCCAGCAGCCAAGTCCGAGACAACCCCATTTCACCCCTCCACTTT.